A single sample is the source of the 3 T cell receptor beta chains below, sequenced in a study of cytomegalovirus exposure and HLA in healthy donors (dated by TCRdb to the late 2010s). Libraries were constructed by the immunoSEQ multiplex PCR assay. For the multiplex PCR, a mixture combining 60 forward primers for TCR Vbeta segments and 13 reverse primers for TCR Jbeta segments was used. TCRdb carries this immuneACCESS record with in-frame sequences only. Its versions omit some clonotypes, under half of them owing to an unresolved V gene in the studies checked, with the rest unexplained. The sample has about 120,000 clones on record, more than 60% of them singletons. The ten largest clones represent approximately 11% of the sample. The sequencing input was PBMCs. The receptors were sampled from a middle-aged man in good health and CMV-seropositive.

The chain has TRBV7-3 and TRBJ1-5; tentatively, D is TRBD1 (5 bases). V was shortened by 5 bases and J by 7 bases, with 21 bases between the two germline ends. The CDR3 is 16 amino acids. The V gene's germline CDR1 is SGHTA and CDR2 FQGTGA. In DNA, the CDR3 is TGTGCCAGCAGCCTAATCCGGATGGGAGGGGTCCAGCCCCAGCATTTT. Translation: CASSLIRMGGVQPQHF. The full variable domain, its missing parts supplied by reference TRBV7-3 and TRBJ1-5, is GAGVSQTPSNKVTEKGKYVELRCDPISGHTALYWYRQSLGQGPEFLIYFQGTGAADDSGLPNDRFFAVRPEGSVSTLKIQRTERGDSAVYLCASSLIRMGGVQPQHFGDGTRLSIL.

Here the CDR3 reads CASQPGTGLTGELFF. CDR3 nucleotide sequence: TGTGCCAGTCAACCCGGGACAGGGCTTACCGGGGAGCTGTTTTTT. This chain connects TRBV19 to TRBJ2-2; TRBD1 aligns across 9 bases. The V segment lost 8 bases and the J segment 5 bases; nucleotides outside the gene matches: 9. Germline values: CDR1 LNHDA, CDR2 SQIVND (reference sequence). CDR3 length: 15 amino acids.

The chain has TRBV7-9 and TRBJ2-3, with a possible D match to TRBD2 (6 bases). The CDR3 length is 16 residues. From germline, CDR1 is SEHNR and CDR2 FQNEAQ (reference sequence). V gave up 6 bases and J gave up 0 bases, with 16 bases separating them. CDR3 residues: CASSPALGGSTDTQYF. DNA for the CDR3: TGTGCCAGCAGTCCAGCCCTCGGAGGGAGCACAGATACGCAGTATTTT.